The entry below describes one T cell receptor (beta chain). Its antigen remains unidentified. It has no much larger one-base neighbor in the sample; base qualities were not kept. This entry comes from a study of CD8 T cells in Susac syndrome (dated by TCRdb to between 2019 and 2020). Broadly, across the study: Whether CD8+ T cell activation and differentiation in Susac syndrome was antigen driven was tested using repertoire sequencing. The study compared CD8+ T cell repertoire clonality among 11 to 12 healthy donors, 14 Susac syndrome patients and roughly 16 multiple sclerosis patients.

Peripheral blood CD8+ and CD4+ T cells from healthy donors, Susac syndrome patients and multiple sclerosis patients were profiled using high-throughput TCR beta sequencing. Treatment-naive patients with stable or active relapsing-remitting disease fulfilling revised McDonald criteria were used as multiple sclerosis controls. Bulk CD8+ and CD4+ T cells were purified by magnetic negative isolation, whereas CD8+ TEMRA cells were enriched by FACS. Blood was collected in EDTA tubes and processed within 24 hours, with PBMCs isolated through density gradient centrifugation. PBMCs intended for TCR sequencing were cryopreserved in liquid nitrogen and were subsequently thawed in a 37 degrees C water bath. The sorted or isolated CD4+, CD8+ and CD8+ TEMRA cells had a purity of 90% or higher. The germline V gene (reference sequence) provides CDR1 GTSNPN and CDR2 SVGIG. V is cut back by 8 bases and J by 4 bases, with 7 bases in the junction unmatched. The CDR3 runs 13 residues from the cysteine to the phenylalanine. The retained sequence is limited to the CDR3, 39 bases, with the frame set at the first base.

RNA was extracted using the RNeasy kit, and roughly 0.45 to 1 ug of the RNA was reverse transcribed with random hexamers. The immunoSEQ multiplex PCR assay, covering 54 Vbeta and 13 Jbeta segments, was used to amplify TCR beta CDR3 regions. Bias from PCR amplification was corrected by using a synthetic template baseline for primer optimization and for computational correction. In the original analysis: Reads were annotated to V, D and J genes according to IMGT and were analyzed with immunoSEQ Analyzer, with only productive sequences retained. Clonality was calculated as one minus the Shannon entropy normalized by log2 of the number of productive unique sequences. Public and private clones were assessed among the 100 most prevalent clones of each patient and control. Clones were defined as Susac-specific when absent from the healthy and MS cohorts, from fewer than 1,200 published viral clones and from other ImmuneACCESS disease sequences. TCRdb trimmed public reads at Q25 via fastp, called clones via MiXCR and kept in-frame beta chains. Rows are unified per CDR3 protein, each entry keeping the most common DNA and genes. What appears here as the V and J calls and clone size reflects TCRdb's work, not the paper's. Across this sample there are fewer than 300,000 distinct CDR3 sequences, with around 84% seen only once. About 0.11% of the sample is taken by the ten largest.

Overall study outcomes, separate from this receptor: The number of individuals in the TCR sequencing and HLA analysis was recognized as being relatively small.

The chain joins TRBV30 to TRBJ2-1, with TRBD2 matching 8 junction bases. What was sequenced was CD8+ T cells from PBMCs. The receptor was isolated from a human donor with multiple sclerosis. The CDR3 corresponds to CAGSGEPYNEQFF. The DNA is as follows: TGTGCCGGTAGCGGGGAGCCTTACAATGAGCAGTTCTTC.